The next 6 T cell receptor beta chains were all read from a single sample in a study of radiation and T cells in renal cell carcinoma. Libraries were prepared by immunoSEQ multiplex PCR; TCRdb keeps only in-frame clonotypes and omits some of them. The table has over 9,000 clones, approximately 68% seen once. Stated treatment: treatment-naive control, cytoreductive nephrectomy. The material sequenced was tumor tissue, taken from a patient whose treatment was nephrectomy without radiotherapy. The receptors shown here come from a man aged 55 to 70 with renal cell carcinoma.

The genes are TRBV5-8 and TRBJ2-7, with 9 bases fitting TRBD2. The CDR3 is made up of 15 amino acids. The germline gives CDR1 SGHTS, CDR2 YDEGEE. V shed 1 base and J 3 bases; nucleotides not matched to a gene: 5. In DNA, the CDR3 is TGTGCCAGCAGCTTGCTAGCGGGACAAAGCTACGAGCAGTACTTC. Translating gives CASSLLAGQSYEQYF.

For the CDR3, the DNA is TGTGCCAGCAGCTTATACGGCGATGAAAAACTGTTTTTT. Translated: CASSLYGDEKLFF. This rearrangement joins TRBV7-2 to TRBJ1-4; D gene uncertain. Trimming stripped 2 bases from V and 6 bases from J, with 7 bases between. Germline V CDR1 and CDR2: SGHTA, FQGNSA. The CDR3 length is 13 residues.

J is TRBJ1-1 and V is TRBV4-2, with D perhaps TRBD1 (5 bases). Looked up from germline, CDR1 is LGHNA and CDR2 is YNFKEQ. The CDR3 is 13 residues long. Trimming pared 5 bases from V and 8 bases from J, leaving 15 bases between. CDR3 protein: CASSWTPSGEAFF. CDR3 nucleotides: TGTGCCAGCAGCTGGACACCTTCAGGGGAAGCTTTCTTT.

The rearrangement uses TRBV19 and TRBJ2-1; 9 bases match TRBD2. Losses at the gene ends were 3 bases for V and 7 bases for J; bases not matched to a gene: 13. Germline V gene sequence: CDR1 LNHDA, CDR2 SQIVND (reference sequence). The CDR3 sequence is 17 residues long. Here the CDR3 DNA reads TGTGCCAGTAGTATCATAGCGGGAGCCAGGATCGGGAATGAGCAGTTCTTC. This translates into CASSIIAGARIGNEQFF.

CDR3 DNA sequence: TGCAGCGTTGATCGCAGGGACACTGAAGCTTTCTTT. Protein product: CSVDRRDTEAFF. The gene calls are TRBV29-1 and TRBJ1-1, with a tentative D call TRBD1 (5 bases). Germline V gene data show CDR1 as SQVTM and CDR2 as ANQGSEA. The V end lost 3 bases, the J end lost 3 bases, and 8 bases lay between the germline ends. This CDR3 has 12 residues.

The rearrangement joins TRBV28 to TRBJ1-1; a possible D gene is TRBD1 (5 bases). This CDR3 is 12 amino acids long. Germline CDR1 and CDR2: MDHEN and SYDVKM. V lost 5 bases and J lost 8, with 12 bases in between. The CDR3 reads CASSQTTDEAFF. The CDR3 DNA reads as TGTGCCAGCAGTCAGACGACAGACGAAGCTTTCTTT.